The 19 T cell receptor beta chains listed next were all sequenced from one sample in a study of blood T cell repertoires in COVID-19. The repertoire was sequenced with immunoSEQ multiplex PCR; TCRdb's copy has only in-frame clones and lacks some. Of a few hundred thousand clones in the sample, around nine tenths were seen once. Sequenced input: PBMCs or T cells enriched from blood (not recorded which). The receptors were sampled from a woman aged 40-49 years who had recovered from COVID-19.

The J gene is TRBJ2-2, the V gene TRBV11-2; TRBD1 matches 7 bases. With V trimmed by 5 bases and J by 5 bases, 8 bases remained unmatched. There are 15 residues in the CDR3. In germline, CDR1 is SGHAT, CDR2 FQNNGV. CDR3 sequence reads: CASSADRVVTGELFF. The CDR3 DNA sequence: TGTGCCAGCAGCGCAGACAGGGTAGTTACCGGGGAGCTGTTTTTT. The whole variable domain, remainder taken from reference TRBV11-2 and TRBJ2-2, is EAGVAQSPRYKIIEKRQSVAFWCNPISGHATLYWYQQILGQGPKLLIQFQNNGVVDDSQLPKDRFSAERLKGVDSTLKIQPAKLEDSAVYLCASSADRVVTGELFFGEGSRLTVL.

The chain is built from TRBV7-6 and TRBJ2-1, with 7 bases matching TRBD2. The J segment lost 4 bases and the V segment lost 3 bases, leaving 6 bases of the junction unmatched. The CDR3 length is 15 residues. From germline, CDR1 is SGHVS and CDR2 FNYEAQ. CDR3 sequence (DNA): TGTGCCAGCAGCTTTGCGGGAGAATCTTACAATGAGCAGTTCTTC. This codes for CASSFAGESYNEQFF.

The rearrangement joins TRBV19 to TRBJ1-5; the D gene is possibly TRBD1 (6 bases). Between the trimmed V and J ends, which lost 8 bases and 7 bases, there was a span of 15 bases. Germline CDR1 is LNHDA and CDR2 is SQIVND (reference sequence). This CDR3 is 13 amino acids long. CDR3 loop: CASGIQGIQPQHF. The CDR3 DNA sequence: TGTGCCAGTGGAATACAGGGTATACAGCCCCAGCATTTT.

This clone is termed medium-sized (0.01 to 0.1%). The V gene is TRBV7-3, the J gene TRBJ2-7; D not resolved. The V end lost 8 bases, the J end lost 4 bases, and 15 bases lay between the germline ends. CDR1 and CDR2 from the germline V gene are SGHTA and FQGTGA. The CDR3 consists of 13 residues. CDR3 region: CASAVSPSYEQYF. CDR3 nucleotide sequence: TGTGCCAGCGCAGTCTCCCCGTCATACGAGCAGTACTTC.

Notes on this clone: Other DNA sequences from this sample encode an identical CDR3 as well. CDR3 bases: TGTGCCAGCAGTTTGCGAGAGAATCAGCCCCAGCATTTT. Its protein product is CASSLRENQPQHF. V is TRBV27 and J is TRBJ1-5; D is ambiguous. The CDR3 covers 13 residues. The V end was cut by 3 bases, the J end by 4 bases, with 7 bases between. Germline CDR1 and CDR2: MNHEY and SMNVEV (reference sequence).

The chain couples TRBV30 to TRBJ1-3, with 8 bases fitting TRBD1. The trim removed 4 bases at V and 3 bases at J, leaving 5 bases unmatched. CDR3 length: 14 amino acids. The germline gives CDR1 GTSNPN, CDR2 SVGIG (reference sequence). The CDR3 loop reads CAWNQGAYGNTIYF. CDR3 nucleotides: TGTGCCTGGAACCAGGGGGCTTATGGAAACACCATATATTTT.

CDR3 coding DNA: TGTGCCAGCAGTTCTCTGACAGTGGAGTACTTC. This encodes CASSSLTVEYF. The chain links TRBV6-2 or TRBV6-3 to TRBJ2-7, with D possibly matching TRBD1 (5 bases). The CDR3 is 11 residues long. Per germline, CDR1 MNHEY and CDR2 SVGEGT. Deletions cut 4 bases from V and 11 bases from J, with 12 bases between.

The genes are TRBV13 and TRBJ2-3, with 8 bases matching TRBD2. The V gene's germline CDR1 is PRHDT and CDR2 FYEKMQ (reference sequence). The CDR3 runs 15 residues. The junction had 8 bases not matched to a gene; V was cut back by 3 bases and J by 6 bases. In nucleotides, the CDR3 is TGTGCCAGCAGCTTGGCCAGCGGGAGAGCGGATACGCAGTATTTT. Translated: CASSLASGRADTQYF.

In nucleotides, the CDR3 is TGTGCCAGCAGTACAGGACTAGCGGGGAGCACAGATACGCAGTATTTT. This sequence encodes CASSTGLAGSTDTQYF. The chain links TRBV27 to TRBJ2-3, with 12 bases aligning to TRBD2. The CDR3 totals 16 residues. Germline CDR1 and CDR2: MNHEY and SMNVEV (reference sequence). With V trimmed by 5 bases and J by 0 bases, 3 bases remained unmatched.

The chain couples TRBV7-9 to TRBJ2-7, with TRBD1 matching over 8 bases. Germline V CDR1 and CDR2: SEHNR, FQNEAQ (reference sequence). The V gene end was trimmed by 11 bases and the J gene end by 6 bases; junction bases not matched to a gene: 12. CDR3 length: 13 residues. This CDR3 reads CAGTRTGSFEQYF. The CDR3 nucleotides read TGTGCCGGAACTCGGACAGGGAGCTTCGAGCAGTACTTC.

The CDR3 spells CASSNRGAFTDTQYF. The CDR3 bases are TGCGCCAGCAGCAACAGGGGAGCTTTCACAGATACGCAGTATTTT. V and J are TRBV4-3 and TRBJ2-3; 7 bases line up with TRBD1. Germline-derived CDR1 and CDR2 are LGHNA and YSLEER. The CDR3 runs to 15 residues. The V gene end was trimmed by 5 bases and the J gene end by 2 bases; junction bases not matched to a gene: 7.

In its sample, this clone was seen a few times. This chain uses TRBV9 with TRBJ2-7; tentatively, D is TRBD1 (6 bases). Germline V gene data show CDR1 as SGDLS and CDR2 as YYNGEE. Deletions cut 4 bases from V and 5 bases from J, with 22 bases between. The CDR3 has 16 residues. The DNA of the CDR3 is TGTGCCAGCAGCTCCAGAGGTAGAGCAGGGGTGCACGAGCAGTACTTC. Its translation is CASSSRGRAGVHEQYF.

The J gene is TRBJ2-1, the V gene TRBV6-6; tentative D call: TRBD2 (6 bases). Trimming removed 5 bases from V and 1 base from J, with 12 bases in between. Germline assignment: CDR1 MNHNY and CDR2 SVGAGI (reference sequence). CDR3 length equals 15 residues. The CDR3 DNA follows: TGTGCCAGCAGTCCCCGCCGGGAGTCCTACAATGAGCAGTTCTTC. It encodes CASSPRRESYNEQFF.

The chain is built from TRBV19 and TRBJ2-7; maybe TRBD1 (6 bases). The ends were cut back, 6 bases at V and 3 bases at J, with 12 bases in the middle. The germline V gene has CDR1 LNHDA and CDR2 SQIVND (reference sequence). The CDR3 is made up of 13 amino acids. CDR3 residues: CASSPGANYEQYF. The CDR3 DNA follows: TGTGCCAGTAGCCCAGGGGCCAACTACGAGCAGTACTTC.

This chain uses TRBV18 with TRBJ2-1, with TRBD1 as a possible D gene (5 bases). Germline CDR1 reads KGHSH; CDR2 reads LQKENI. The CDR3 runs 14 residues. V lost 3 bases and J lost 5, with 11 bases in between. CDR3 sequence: CASSPQTGNNEQFF. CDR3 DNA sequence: TGTGCCAGCTCACCCCAAACAGGAAACAATGAGCAGTTCTTC.

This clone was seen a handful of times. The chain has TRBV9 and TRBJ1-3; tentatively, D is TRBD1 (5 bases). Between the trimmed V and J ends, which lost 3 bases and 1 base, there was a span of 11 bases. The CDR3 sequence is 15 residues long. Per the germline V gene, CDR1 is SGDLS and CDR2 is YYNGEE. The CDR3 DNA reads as TGTGCCAGCAGCGCTAGTGGGGCGTCTGGAAACACCATATATTTT. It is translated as CASSASGASGNTIYF.

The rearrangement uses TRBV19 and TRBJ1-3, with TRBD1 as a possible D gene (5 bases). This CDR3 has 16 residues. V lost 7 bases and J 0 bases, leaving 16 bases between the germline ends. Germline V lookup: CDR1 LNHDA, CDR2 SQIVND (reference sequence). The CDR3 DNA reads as TGTGCCAGTACCTCCAGGGTATACGGCTCTGGAAACACCATATATTTT. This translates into CASTSRVYGSGNTIYF. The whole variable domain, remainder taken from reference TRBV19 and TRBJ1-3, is DGGITQSPKYLFRKEGQNVTLSCEQNLNHDAMYWYRQDPGQGLRLIYYSQIVNDFQKGDIAEGYSVSREKKESFPLTVTSAQKNPTAFYLCASTSRVYGSGNTIYFGEGSWLTVV.

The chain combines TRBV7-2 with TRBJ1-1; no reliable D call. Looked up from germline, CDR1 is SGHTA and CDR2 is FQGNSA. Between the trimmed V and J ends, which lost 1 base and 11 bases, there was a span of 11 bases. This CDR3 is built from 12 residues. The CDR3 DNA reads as TGTGCCAGCAGCTTAGGGCAGGCCCTGGCTTTCTTT. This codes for CASSLGQALAFF.

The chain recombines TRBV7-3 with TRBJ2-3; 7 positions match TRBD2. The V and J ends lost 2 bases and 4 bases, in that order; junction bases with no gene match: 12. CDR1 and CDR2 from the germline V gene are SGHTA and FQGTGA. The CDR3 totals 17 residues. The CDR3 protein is CASSLFGGSFSSDTQYF. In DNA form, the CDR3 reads TGTGCCAGCAGCTTATTCGGCGGGAGTTTTAGCTCAGATACGCAGTATTTT.